These 27 T cell receptor beta chains were all obtained from the same sample, sequenced in a study of T cell repertoires in cytomegalovirus infection. Each CDR3 protein is one row after TCRdb ran MiXCR on the reads. The table has 65,000 to 85,000 distinct CDR3 sequences, around 28% seen once. Their antigens are not known. The sequencing here drew on CD8+ T cells from cultured PBMCs, taken from culture after CMV antigen stimulation. The receptors derive from a human donor in good health (CMV status not recorded). Some clones in this sample may be carry-over from other donors' samples.

The chain links TRBV11-3 to TRBJ2-7; possibly TRBD2 for D (5 bases). V lost 3 bases to trimming and J lost 2 bases, with 11 bases between them. This CDR3 is built from 14 residues. Germline assignment: CDR1 SGHNT and CDR2 YENEEA. CDR3 in DNA: TGTGCCAGCAGCTTTTTCCCGGGAACCTACGAGCAGTACTTC. Amino acids: CASSFFPGTYEQYF.

This clonotype was recorded many times. The chain combines TRBV7-9 with TRBJ2-2; 8 bases agree with TRBD1. V lost 2 bases, J lost 6 bases, and 8 bases stayed unmatched. Germline V gene lookup returns CDR1 SEHNR and CDR2 FQNEAQ (reference sequence). This CDR3 spans 16 amino acids. The CDR3 spells CASSLPTQTGAGELFF. CDR3 bases: TGTGCCAGCAGCTTACCCACACAGACAGGGGCCGGGGAGCTGTTTTTT.

J is TRBJ2-7 and V is TRBV11-2; 7 bases map to TRBD1. The CDR3 totals 14 residues. Per the germline V gene, CDR1 is SGHAT and CDR2 is FQNNGV. V shed 5 bases, J shed 2 bases, and the junction held 6 bases outside the gene matches. DNA for the CDR3: TGTGCCAGCAGCGTCCGGGACAGAACCTACGAGCAGTACTTC. Its protein product is CASSVRDRTYEQYF.

The chain has TRBV2 and TRBJ2-7; TRBD1 agrees at 7 bases. The CDR3 runs to 14 residues. Trimming at V came to 3 bases and at J to 12 bases, leaving 14 bases not matched to a gene. Per germline, CDR1 SNHLY and CDR2 FYNNEI. The CDR3 DNA reads as TGTGCCAGCAGTGAGGCACAGGGGAACAATGTGCTGTACTTC. This encodes CASSEAQGNNVLYF.

This clonotype was picked up a small number of times. The chain has TRBV7-9 and TRBJ1-4; TRBD1 agrees at 7 bases. V shed 5 bases, J shed 5 bases, and the junction held 14 bases outside the gene matches. CDR3 length: 17 residues. Per the germline V gene, CDR1 is SEHNR and CDR2 is FQNEAQ (reference sequence). In nucleotides, the CDR3 is TGTGCCAGCAGCCACGTGGCAGGGGGTGTGTCAAATGAAAAACTGTTTTTT. It is translated as CASSHVAGGVSNEKLFF.

The chain couples TRBV7-9 to TRBJ1-5; 7 nucleotides agree with TRBD1. Germline values: CDR1 SEHNR, CDR2 FQNEAQ (reference sequence). CDR3 size: 14 residues. The V and J ends lost 5 bases and 6 bases, in that order; junction bases with no gene match: 7. In DNA, the CDR3 is TGTGCCAGCAGCGACGGGGACAGAGGTCAGCCCCAGCATTTT. Protein product: CASSDGDRGQPQHF.

This chain joins TRBV28 and TRBJ1-2, with D perhaps TRBD1 (6 bases). This CDR3 is built from 15 residues. Trimming took 4 bases from V and 7 from J, leaving 19 bases between them. Germline CDR1 MDHEN, CDR2 SYDVKM. The CDR3 nucleotides read TGTGCCAGCAGTTCCCAAAGGGCGGGGGCCTCTGGCTACACCTTC. Amino acids: CASSSQRAGASGYTF.

This clonotype was counted only a few times. Here the CDR3 DNA reads TGTGCCAGCAGACCTGGGACAGATTGGGGGGAAAAACTGTTTTTT. It specifies CASRPGTDWGEKLFF. This chain connects TRBV28 to TRBJ1-4, with 7 bases identical to TRBD1. Trimming cost V 6 bases and J 8 bases; bases outside gene matches: 12. The CDR3 covers 15 residues. The germline V gene has CDR1 MDHEN and CDR2 SYDVKM.

This chain uses TRBV3-1 with TRBJ2-3; D gene unclear. Germline CDR1 LGHDT, CDR2 YNNKEL (reference sequence). This CDR3 has 17 residues. V was pared by 0 bases and J by 2 bases, with 15 bases between. The DNA of the CDR3 is TGTGCCAGCAGCCAAGACCTCCCCCCTCGTGACACAGATACGCAGTATTTT. It is translated as CASSQDLPPRDTDTQYF.

With regard to this clonotype: One end of the junction does not line up with germline, which may come from a read error. The CDR3 nucleotides read TGTGCCAGCAGTCAGCCGGACAGGACATTCGGACCCTTCCACTTT. Protein product: CASSQPDRTFGPFHF. The chain employs TRBV28 and TRBJ1-6; 7 bases are shared with TRBD1. The length of the CDR3 is 15 residues. Germline loops: CDR1 MDHEN, CDR2 SYDVKM. Full variable domain (rest looked up from reference TRBV28 and TRBJ1-6): DVKVTQSSRYLVKRTGEKVFLECVQDMDHENMFWYRQDPGLGLRLIYFSYDVKMKEKGDIPEGYSVSREKKERFSLILESASTNQTSMYLCASSQPDRTFGPFHFGNGTRLTVT.

With regard to this clonotype: One end of the junction fails to match germline, which may point to a read error. The CDR3, as DNA: TGTGCCAGCAGCCATGACGGGACAGACTCCTACGAGCAGTACTTC. Amino acids: CASSHDGTDSYEQYF. V usage is TRBV4-1 and J usage is TRBJ2-7; 7 nucleotides match TRBD1. Germline CDR1 is MGHRA and CDR2 is YSYEKL. There are 15 residues in the CDR3.

This chain joins TRBV20-1 and TRBJ2-7; 10 nucleotides match TRBD2. In germline, CDR1 is DFQATT, CDR2 SNEGSKA (reference sequence). The J segment lost 4 bases and the V segment lost 3 bases, leaving 9 bases of the junction unmatched. This CDR3 region has 15 residues. CDR3 DNA: TGCAGTGCTAGGCTAGCGGGAGAAAGTTGGTACGAGCAGTACTTC. Translated: CSARLAGESWYEQYF.

The chain couples TRBV12-3 or TRBV12-4 to TRBJ1-1; D is unclear. V gave up 0 bases and J gave up 12 bases, with 17 bases separating them. The CDR3 contains 14 residues. This chain's CDR3 is CASSLAPAGRTTFF. The CDR3 DNA is TGTGCCAGCAGTTTAGCCCCCGCCGGGAGGACTACTTTCTTT.

The genes are TRBV5-4 and TRBJ2-2; D remains unclear. CDR1 and CDR2 from the germline V gene are SGHNT and YYREEE (reference sequence). Trimming stripped 0 bases from V and 0 bases from J, with 9 bases between. This CDR3 has 16 residues. Written as DNA, the CDR3 is TGTGCCAGCAGCTTGGGGTCGCGCTCGAACACCGGGGAGCTGTTTTTT. This translates into CASSLGSRSNTGELFF.

This clonotype was detected a few times. CDR3: CASSEGAGANVLTF. The CDR3 region has the DNA TGTGCCAGCAGTGAGGGGGCTGGGGCCAACGTCCTGACTTTC. V gene TRBV7-9 combines with J gene TRBJ2-6; tentative D call: TRBD1 (6 bases). The CDR3 is 14 amino acids. With 6 bases removed from V and 2 bases from J, the gap between germline ends came to 8 bases. Germline values: CDR1 SEHNR, CDR2 FQNEAQ (reference sequence). The full variable domain, with the rest looked up from reference TRBV7-9 and TRBJ2-6, is DTGVSQNPRHKITKRGQNVTFRCDPISEHNRLYWYRQTLGQGPEFLTYFQNEAQLEKSRLLSDRFSAERPKGSFSTLEIQRTEQGDSAMYLCASSEGAGANVLTFGAGSRLTVL.

This clonotype was seen a few times. The chain combines TRBV19 with TRBJ2-1; TRBD2 is a possible D gene (6 bases). V lost 2 bases and J 7 bases, leaving 15 bases between the germline ends. The length of the CDR3 is 15 residues. Per the germline V gene, CDR1 is LNHDA and CDR2 is SQIVND (reference sequence). This chain's CDR3 is CASSIWSSGGNEQFF. The CDR3 coding sequence is TGTGCCAGTAGTATATGGTCTAGTGGGGGGAATGAGCAGTTCTTC.

This clonotype was counted ten times or more. The chain combines TRBV6-1 with TRBJ2-3, with D perhaps matching TRBD1 or TRBD2 (5 bases each). Germline values: CDR1 MNHNS, CDR2 SASEGT. This CDR3 spans 14 amino acids. Trimming cost V 6 bases and J 5 bases, with 15 bases left between them. The CDR3 reads CASRKRDDIDTQYF. DNA for the CDR3: TGTGCCAGCAGGAAACGGGACGACATAGATACGCAGTATTTT.

In this sample, this clonotype turned up a few times. The chain recombines TRBV30 with TRBJ2-1; D unresolved. Germline CDR1 and CDR2: GTSNPN and SVGIG (reference sequence). V gave up 2 bases and J gave up 8 bases, with 10 bases separating them. The CDR3 contains 12 residues. This chain's CDR3 is CAWSSHGDEQFF. The CDR3 bases are TGTGCCTGGAGTTCCCACGGCGATGAGCAGTTCTTC. Filled out from reference TRBV30 and TRBJ2-1, the complete variable domain reads SQTIHQWPATLVQPVGSPLSLECTVEGTSNPNLYWYRQAAGRGLQLLFYSVGIGQISSEVPQNLSASRPQDRQFILSSKKLLLSDSGFYLCAWSSHGDEQFFGPGTRLTVL.

The V and J genes are TRBV7-8 and TRBJ2-3; 8 positions match TRBD2. Unmatched junction bases numbered 5, after V lost 1 base and J lost 2 bases. Looked up from germline, CDR1 is SGHVS and CDR2 is FQNEAQ. The CDR3 has 16 residues. The CDR3 bases are TGTGCCAGCAGCTTAGATGAGCGGGGGAACACAGATACGCAGTATTTT. This encodes CASSLDERGNTDTQYF.

At least ten counts were recorded for this clonotype. The chain has TRBV7-2 and TRBJ1-1; D is ambiguous. This CDR3 contains 14 residues. Germline assignment: CDR1 SGHTA and CDR2 FQGNSA. V lost 1 base and J 5 bases, leaving 11 bases between the germline ends. CDR3 nucleotides: TGTGCCAGCAGCTTAGGCCCGGGAAGGACTGAAGCTTTCTTT. This gives the protein CASSLGPGRTEAFF. The variable domain in full, with the rest retrieved from reference TRBV7-2 and TRBJ1-1, is GAGVSQSPSNKVTEKGKDVELRCDPISGHTALYWYRQSLGQGLEFLIYFQGNSAPDKSGLPSDRFSAERTGGSVSTLTIQRTQQEDSAVYLCASSLGPGRTEAFFGQGTRLTVV.

The chain is built from TRBV20-1 and TRBJ2-1; 9 positions match TRBD1. Germline trimming cut 2 bases from V and 7 bases from J; bases unmatched to any gene: 6. Looked up from germline, CDR1 is DFQATT and CDR2 is SNEGSKA (reference sequence). The CDR3 extends over 14 amino acids. CDR3 sequence: CSARNGDRENEQFF. For the CDR3, the DNA is TGCAGTGCTAGAAACGGGGACAGGGAGAATGAGCAGTTCTTC.

This clonotype was seen at least ten times. The CDR3 DNA sequence: TGTGCCAGCAGTTTAGGGCCATGGGGGGGCTCTGGCACTGAAGCTTTCTTT. This gives the protein CASSLGPWGGSGTEAFF. This chain uses TRBV27 with TRBJ1-1; D possibly corresponds to TRBD1 (6 bases). The V end lost 2 bases, the J end lost 4 bases, and 20 bases lay between the germline ends. The CDR3 contains 17 residues. Germline loops: CDR1 MNHEY, CDR2 SMNVEV (reference sequence).

J is TRBJ2-1 and V is TRBV7-3; 7 nucleotides agree with TRBD1. Germline CDR1 reads SGHTA; CDR2 reads FQGTGA. J was trimmed by 10 bases and V by 5 bases; bases with no gene match: 5. The CDR3 extends over 12 amino acids. DNA of the CDR3: TGTGCCAGCAGCGGCCCGGGACAGGAGCAGTTCTTC. This sequence encodes CASSGPGQEQFF.

This clonotype was seen more than once but under ten times. The chain couples TRBV27 to TRBJ2-3; D may be TRBD2 (6 bases). The CDR3 covers 19 residues. V was pared by 2 bases and J by 7 bases, with 28 bases between. Germline values: CDR1 MNHEY, CDR2 SMNVEV (reference sequence). The CDR3 region has the DNA TGTGCCAGCAGTTTAGGTTCCCAACTCGGACTAACTGGGTTTAATACGCAGTATTTT. Translated, it gives CASSLGSQLGLTGFNTQYF.

This clonotype was counted ten times or more. The rearrangement joins TRBV7-8 to TRBJ1-6; TRBD1 is a possible D gene (6 bases). The CDR3 sequence is 14 residues long. The V and J ends lost 3 bases and 8 bases respectively, with 11 bases between them. In germline, CDR1 is SGHVS, CDR2 FQNEAQ. DNA of the CDR3: TGTGCCAGCAGCTTCAACAGGGCTGATTCACCCCTCCACTTT. It translates to CASSFNRADSPLHF.

This clonotype was detected many times. The chain combines TRBV6-5 with TRBJ1-1; no clear D gene. The germline gives CDR1 MNHEY, CDR2 SVGAGI. V was pared by 0 bases and J by 6 bases, with 14 bases between. The CDR3 length is 15 residues. The CDR3 loop is CASSYSGRTGAEAFF. In nucleotides, the CDR3 is TGTGCCAGCAGTTACTCTGGCAGGACCGGGGCTGAAGCTTTCTTT.

The CDR3 DNA follows: TGTGCCAGCAGTTACCGGGACAACTCTCCCGGGGGCAATCAGCCCCAGCATTTT. Translation gives CASSYRDNSPGGNQPQHF. The genes are TRBV27 and TRBJ1-5; D perhaps matches TRBD1 (6 bases). The CDR3 spans 18 residues. Germline values: CDR1 MNHEY, CDR2 SMNVEV (reference sequence). V dropped 4 bases and J dropped 2 bases, with 21 bases sitting between them.